This section outlines one TCR beta chain sequence together with its context. Every sample had a minimum of 6 million PBMCs isolated. The data stem from a study of blood T cells in healthy people across ages. Unmatched junction bases numbered 18, after V lost 0 bases and J lost 4 bases. The CDR3 covers 20 residues. Germline CDR1 DFQATT, CDR2 SNEGSKA (reference sequence). Alongside a J-beta primer mix, a sample-barcoded 5' primer served in a second PCR lasting about 7 to 11 cycles. TCRdb re-called the 5' RACE reads with MiXCR, one entry per CDR3 protein. The sample carries hundreds of thousands of distinct CDR3 sequences, 45% to 50% recorded once.

Material: blood. This chain connects TRBV20-1 to TRBJ2-1; 10 positions match TRBD2. The TCR originated in a woman aged 60-70 years in good health. CDR3 protein: CSARDTIVASGSRRYNEQFF. In DNA form, the CDR3 reads TGCAGTGCTAGAGATACTATAGTGGCTAGCGGGAGCAGGAGGTACAATGAGCAGTTCTTC.